This TCR beta chain stems from a study of blood T cell repertoires in COVID-19. Looking at the study overall: Specimens from acute and convalescent COVID-19 originated in the United States, Italy and Spain.

Clones were read by immunoSEQ multiplex PCR, and TCRdb kept only the in-frame ones, dropping some. The repertoire has about 80,000 clones, more than 70% of them found once; the top ten carry almost 7%. This CDR3 comprises 15 residues. The V gene lost 4 bases and the J gene lost 5 bases, with 17 bases spanning the gap. Germline V gives CDR1 SGHDN, CDR2 FVKESK. The specimen was peripheral blood. This chain uses TRBV14 with TRBJ1-1, with a weak D call TRBD1 (5 bases). The sequence derives from a woman older than 75 with acute or convalescent COVID-19. For the CDR3, the DNA is TGTGCCAGCAGCCGGCCGCAGGGAGGAAGGACTGAAGCTTTCTTT. Translated: CASSRPQGGRTEAFF.